This TCR beta chain was recorded in a study of beta chain features in type 1 diabetes. The CDR3 is 16 residues long. Germline loops: CDR1 SGHRS, CDR2 YFSETQ. The V and J ends lost 0 bases and 7 bases, in that order; junction bases with no gene match: 9. Every bit of the isolated RNA underwent reverse transcription, so sequencing read expressed TCRB transcripts. Sequencing was performed with immunoSEQ multiplex PCR; in TCRdb, only in-frame clones are kept and a portion is missing. Here the sample spans 35,000 or so clones, about two thirds being singletons. The rearrangement uses TRBV5-1 and TRBJ2-1; 8 positions agree with TRBD2. The sequence was obtained from a woman aged 25 to 39 in good health. The sample comprised Tregs from blood. The CDR3 sequence is CASSLALAGGRNEQFF. The CDR3 coding sequence is TGCGCCAGCAGCTTGGCCTTGGCGGGAGGAAGAAATGAGCAGTTCTTC.